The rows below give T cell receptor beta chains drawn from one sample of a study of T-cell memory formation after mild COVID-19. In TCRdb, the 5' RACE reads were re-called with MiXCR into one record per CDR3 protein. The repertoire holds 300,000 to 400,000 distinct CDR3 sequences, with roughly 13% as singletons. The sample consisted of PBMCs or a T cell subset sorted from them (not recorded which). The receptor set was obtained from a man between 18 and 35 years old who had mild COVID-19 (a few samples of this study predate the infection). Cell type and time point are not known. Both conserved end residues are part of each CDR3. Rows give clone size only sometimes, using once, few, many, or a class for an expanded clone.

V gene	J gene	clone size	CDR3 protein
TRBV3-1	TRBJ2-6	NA	CASSHRPRSSGANVLTF
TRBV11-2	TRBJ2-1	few	CASSLGKREQFF
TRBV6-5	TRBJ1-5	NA	CATYWEVGNQPQHF
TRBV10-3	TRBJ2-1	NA	CATVAATSGGPNHNEQFF
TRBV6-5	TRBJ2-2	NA	CASCRSFGCPTGELFF
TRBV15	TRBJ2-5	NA	CATSGQETQYF
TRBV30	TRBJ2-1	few	CAWSRPGLDSYNEQFF
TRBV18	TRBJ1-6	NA	CASSTGQGAVGSPLHF
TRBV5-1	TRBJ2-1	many	CASSSRWGPHEQFF
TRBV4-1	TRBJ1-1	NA	CASSHRLGGRGVNTEAFF
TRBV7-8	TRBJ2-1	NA	CASSYPRAGVYNEQFF
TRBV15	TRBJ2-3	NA	CATSRDFGTLTSTDTQYF
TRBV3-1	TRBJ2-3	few	CASAKVRGGSTDTQYF
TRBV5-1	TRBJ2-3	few	CASSWLAHSDTQYF
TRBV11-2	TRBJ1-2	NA	CASSFGSGNNYGYTF
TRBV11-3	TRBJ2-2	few	CASSIRTGGELFF
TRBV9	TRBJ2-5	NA	CASSAGQAGGRKTQYF
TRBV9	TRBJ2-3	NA	CASSVGTSGSDTQYF
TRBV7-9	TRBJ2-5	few	CASSPSRRGAVETQYF
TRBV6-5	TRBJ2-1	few	CASSLFGRGRGNVEQFF
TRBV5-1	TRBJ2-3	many	CASSSREAGFYTDTQYF
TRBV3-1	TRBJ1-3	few	CASSPIDRGNTIYF
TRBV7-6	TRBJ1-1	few	CASSRRDRGSNTEAFF
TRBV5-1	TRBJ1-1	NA	CASSPMGQGNTEAFF
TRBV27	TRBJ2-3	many	CASSLLCLTGWTDTQYF
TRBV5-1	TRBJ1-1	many	CASSLASGNTEAFF